These 15 T cell receptor beta chains came from one sample sequenced in a study of T cells in Graves' hyperthyroidism and ophthalmopathy. The investigators amplified TCR beta CDR3 regions from RNA transcripts. TCR CDR3 regions were first amplified by RT-PCR with HTBI primers. In TCRdb, the multiplex PCR reads were re-called with MiXCR into one record per CDR3 protein. Of 750,000 to 900,000 distinct CDR3 sequences listed, 35% to 45% are singletons. Sequencing was carried out using blood. The receptors originated from a man aged 18 to 30 with Graves' hyperthyroidism.

The chain couples TRBV20-1 to TRBJ2-7, with 10 nucleotides matching TRBD1. Trimming cost V 3 bases and J 5 bases; bases outside gene matches: 7. CDR1 is DFQATT, CDR2 SNEGSKA, per germline (reference sequence). This CDR3 contains 14 residues. The CDR3: CSARGGTGVNEQYF. CDR3 DNA: TGCAGTGCTAGGGGAGGGACAGGGGTCAACGAGCAGTACTTC.

The chain has TRBV20-1 and TRBJ2-7, with 9 bases matching TRBD1. Germline V gene data show CDR1 as DFQATT and CDR2 as SNEGSKA (reference sequence). This CDR3 has 15 residues. The V and J ends lost 3 bases and 4 bases, in that order; junction bases with no gene match: 10. The CDR3 is CSARGPGTGSYEQYF. The DNA for the CDR3 is TGCAGTGCTAGGGGGCCCGGGACAGGGTCGTACGAGCAGTACTTC.

This sequence joins TRBV12-3 or TRBV12-4 and TRBJ1-5; tentatively, D is TRBD1 (6 bases). This CDR3 is built from 15 residues. V lost 7 bases, J lost 2 bases, and 15 bases lay in between. CDR3 DNA: TGTGCCAGCACCCCCGCCAGGGGAGGCAATCAGCCCCAGCATTTT. Its protein product is CASTPARGGNQPQHF.

The rearrangement links TRBV5-1 to TRBJ1-5; TRBD1 might be the D (6 bases). This CDR3 is 14 amino acids long. The V and J ends lost 0 bases and 6 bases respectively, with 10 bases between them. Germline lookup yields CDR1 SGHRS and CDR2 YFSETQ. The CDR3 reads CASSLGGASQPQHF. In DNA, the CDR3 is TGCGCCAGCAGCTTGGGGGGGGCCAGTCAGCCCCAGCATTTT.

The chain uses TRBV11-2 and TRBJ1-6; TRBD1 matches at 9 bases. The CDR3 runs to 16 residues. Germline V gives CDR1 SGHAT, CDR2 FQNNGV. Unmatched junction bases numbered 13, after V lost 5 bases and J lost 11 bases. In DNA, the CDR3 is TGTGCCAGCAGCCCAATTAGGGGACAGGGTCCTCCACCCCTCCACTTT. Protein: CASSPIRGQGPPPLHF.

This clonotype was seen only a few times. This chain links TRBV7-9 with TRBJ2-5; D may be TRBD2 (6 bases). Germline assignment: CDR1 SEHNR and CDR2 FQNEAQ (reference sequence). CDR3 length: 16 amino acids. Trimming cost V 5 bases and J 5 bases, with 21 bases left between them. CDR3 DNA: TGTGCCAGCAGCAGGCGGCGTGGCGGGAACGGGGAGACCCAGTACTTC. Its translation: CASSRRRGGNGETQYF.

This clonotype was seen many times. V gene TRBV20-1 combines with J gene TRBJ2-5; TRBD2 matches at 10 bases. Germline V gives CDR1 DFQATT, CDR2 SNEGSKA (reference sequence). This CDR3 has 13 amino acids. With 8 bases clipped from V and 0 bases from J, the junction kept 3 bases outside the gene matches. The CDR3 spells CSPAGGDQETQYF. The CDR3 DNA reads TGCAGTCCAGCGGGGGGGGACCAAGAGACCCAGTACTTC.

The CDR3 reads CAWGLRETQYF. CDR3 nucleotides: TGTGCCTGGGGACTTAGAGAGACCCAGTACTTC. V and J are TRBV30 and TRBJ2-5; maybe TRBD2 (5 bases). V was shortened by 5 bases and J by 4 bases, with 8 bases between the two germline ends. CDR3 length: 11 residues. Germline assignment: CDR1 GTSNPN and CDR2 SVGIG (reference sequence).

This clonotype was recorded a few times. This rearrangement joins TRBV25-1 to TRBJ2-2; no clear D gene. Germline assignment: CDR1 MGHDK and CDR2 SYGVNS. The CDR3 sequence is 16 residues long. The V and J ends lost 0 bases and 1 base respectively, with 9 bases between them. CDR3 nucleotide sequence: TGTGCCAGCAGTGAATATATTATCAGGAACACCGGGGAGCTGTTTTTT. Its protein product is CASSEYIIRNTGELFF.

The chain uses TRBV5-5 and TRBJ1-1; D is unresolved. The germline V gene encodes CDR1 SGHKS and CDR2 YYEKEE (reference sequence). V was pared by 4 bases and J by 8 bases, with 21 bases between. The CDR3 consists of 15 residues. The CDR3 loop reads CASSPSIQPLVEAFF. The CDR3 bases are TGTGCCAGCAGCCCAAGCATACAGCCCCTGGTGGAAGCTTTCTTT.

This clonotype was counted between two and nine times. A read error may explain this, as a much larger clone is one base away. The rearrangement joins TRBV3-1 to TRBJ1-1; no clear D. The CDR3 totals 12 residues. The germline CDR1 and CDR2 sequences are LGHDT and YNNKEL (reference sequence). Trimming shortened V by 5 bases and J by 4 bases, and 8 bases separated the two germline ends. The CDR3 sequence: CASSTDGTEAFF. CDR3 nucleotides: TGTGCCAGCAGCACCGACGGCACTGAAGCTTTCTTT.

This clonotype was counted between two and nine times. This rearrangement joins TRBV9 to TRBJ2-5; no clear D. The CDR3 runs to 14 residues. From germline, CDR1 is SGDLS and CDR2 YYNGEE. The V end lost 1 base, the J end lost 2 bases, and 9 bases lay between the germline ends. CDR3 sequence (DNA): TGTGCCAGCAGCGTACGGTTCGGGCAAGAGACCCAGTACTTC. Residues: CASSVRFGQETQYF. The full variable domain, with the rest looked up from reference TRBV9 and TRBJ2-5, is DSGVTQTPKHLITATGQRVTLRCSPRSGDLSVYWYQQSLDQGLQFLIQYYNGEERAKGNILERFSAQQFPDLHSELNLSSLELGDSALYFCASSVRFGQETQYFGPGTRLLVL.

Turning to this clonotype: The CDR3 ends on some other residue instead of the conserved phenylalanine or tryptophan, so this is likely a read error. It is unclear where the CDR3 begins or ends on the DNA, so no DNA is shown, and the CDR3 is as TCRdb lists it. The CDR3 spells CASSSRDR. This chain joins TRBV7-3 and TRBJ2-7; TRBD1 is the table's D call and was not checked against the DNA. CDR1 and CDR2 from the germline V gene are SGHTA and FQGTGA. The CDR3 contains 8 residues when both ends are counted.

This clonotype was counted at least ten times. The CDR3 region has the DNA TGCAGCGTTGCCTCCGGGACAGGGTACTACGAGCAGTACTTC. Its translation: CSVASGTGYYEQYF. The chain is built from TRBV29-1 and TRBJ2-7; TRBD1 matches 9 bases. Germline V gene sequence: CDR1 SQVTM, CDR2 ANQGSEA. With 4 bases clipped from V and 3 bases from J, the junction kept 7 bases outside the gene matches. This CDR3 comprises 14 residues.

This clonotype has only one observation. The rearrangement links TRBV20-1 to TRBJ2-7; either TRBD1 or TRBD2 may fit D (5 bases each). The CDR3 contains 13 residues. Looked up from germline, CDR1 is DFQATT and CDR2 is SNEGSKA (reference sequence). V was shortened by 3 bases and J by 3 bases, with 12 bases between the two germline ends. The CDR3 DNA sequence: TGCAGTGCTAGCACCGGGACGATCTACGAGCAGTACTTC. Protein product: CSASTGTIYEQYF.